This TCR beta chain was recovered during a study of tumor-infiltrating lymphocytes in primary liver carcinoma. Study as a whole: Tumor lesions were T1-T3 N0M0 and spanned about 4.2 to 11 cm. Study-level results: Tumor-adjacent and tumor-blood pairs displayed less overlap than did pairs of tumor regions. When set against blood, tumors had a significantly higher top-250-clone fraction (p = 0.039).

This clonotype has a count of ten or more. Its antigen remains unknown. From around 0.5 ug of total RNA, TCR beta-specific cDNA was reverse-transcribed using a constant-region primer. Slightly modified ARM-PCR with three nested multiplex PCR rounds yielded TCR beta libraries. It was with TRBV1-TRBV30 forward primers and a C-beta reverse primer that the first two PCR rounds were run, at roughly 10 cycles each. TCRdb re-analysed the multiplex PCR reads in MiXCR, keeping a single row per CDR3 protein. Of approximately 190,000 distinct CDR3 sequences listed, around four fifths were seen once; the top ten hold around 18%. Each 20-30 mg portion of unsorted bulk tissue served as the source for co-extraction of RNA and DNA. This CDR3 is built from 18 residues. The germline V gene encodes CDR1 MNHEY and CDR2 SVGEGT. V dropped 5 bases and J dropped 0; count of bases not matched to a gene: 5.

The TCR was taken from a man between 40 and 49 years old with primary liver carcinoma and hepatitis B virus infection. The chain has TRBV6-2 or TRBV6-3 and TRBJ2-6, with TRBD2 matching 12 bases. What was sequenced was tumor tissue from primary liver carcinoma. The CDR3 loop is CASSTLAGGNSGANVLTF. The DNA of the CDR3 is TGTGCCAGCAGTACCCTAGCGGGAGGGAACTCTGGGGCCAACGTCCTGACTTTC.